This T cell receptor (beta chain) was sequenced in a study of blood T cells in healthy people across ages. Primed by a sample-barcoded 5' primer and a J-beta primer mix, a second PCR proceeded for roughly 7 to 12 cycles. MiXCR, applied by TCRdb to the 5' RACE reads, yields one record per CDR3 protein. The data show around 400,000 distinct CDR3 sequences, roughly half seen once. CDR1 SEHNR and CDR2 FQNEAQ come from the germline V gene (reference sequence). V shed 4 bases and J 5 bases; nucleotides not matched to a gene: 7. CDR3 size: 14 residues. Findings and limits, study-wide: TCR beta diversity was tightly associated with the proportion of naive T cells. In older individuals, TCR beta diversity per million T cells was lower, falling roughly linearly with age. More naive CD4+ cells and higher diversity marked long-lived donors relative to aged donors.

Individuals who donated were healthy Caucasians from Russia aged roughly 6 to 90. This clonotype appeared a few times. The antigen is unknown. The V call is TRBV7-9, the J call TRBJ2-5; 7 nucleotides agree with TRBD1. The TCR was taken from a man in his fifties or sixties in good health. Sequencing was done on a sample of blood. The CDR3 reads CASSYRGGGETQYF. DNA for the CDR3: TGTGCCAGCAGCTACAGGGGCGGTGGGGAGACCCAGTACTTC.